A single sample is the source of the 20 T cell receptor beta chains below, sequenced in a study of blood T cell repertoires in COVID-19. The method was immunoSEQ multiplex PCR; TCRdb's version includes in-frame clones alone and lacks a portion of them. Among approximately 70,000 clones listed, roughly four fifths were seen once. Sequences were obtained from peripheral blood. The receptors were sampled from a woman in her seventies with acute or convalescent COVID-19.

The chain links TRBV29-1 to TRBJ1-1, with TRBD1 identical over 9 bases. The V gene end was trimmed by 6 bases and the J gene end by 5 bases; junction bases not matched to a gene: 7. The CDR3 length is 13 residues. The germline V gene encodes CDR1 SQVTM and CDR2 ANQGSEA. CDR3 sequence reads: CSVGMTGGTEAFF. As DNA, the CDR3 is TGCAGCGTGGGGATGACAGGGGGGACTGAAGCTTTCTTT. Based on the CDR3 plus reference TRBV29-1 and TRBJ1-1, the full variable domain is SAVISQKPSRDICQRGTSLTIQCQVDSQVTMMFWYRQQPGQSLTLIATANQGSEATYESGFVIDKFPISRPNLTFSTLTVSNMSPEDSSIYLCSVGMTGGTEAFFGQGTRLTVV.

V is TRBV27 and J is TRBJ2-7, with D possibly TRBD1 on 6 matching bases. The V gene's germline CDR1 is MNHEY and CDR2 SMNVEV (reference sequence). The CDR3 contains 13 residues. V lost 7 bases and J 0 bases, leaving 10 bases between the germline ends. The DNA for the CDR3 is TGTGCCAGCATGAGGGACAACTCCTACGAGCAGTACTTC. Translating it yields CASMRDNSYEQYF.

The chain joins TRBV3-1 (or the pseudogene TRBV3-2) to TRBJ2-7; 9 positions match TRBD1. This CDR3 is 15 amino acids long. CDR1 and CDR2 from the germline V gene are LGHDT and YNNKEL (reference sequence). V lost 1 base, J lost 0 bases, and 1 base stayed unmatched. CDR3 sequence reads: CASSQVTGGSYEQYF. The CDR3 region has the DNA TGTGCCAGCAGCCAAGTGACAGGGGGCTCCTACGAGCAGTACTTC.

The chain links TRBV27 to TRBJ2-7, with 10 bases matching TRBD2. CDR1 and CDR2 from the germline V gene are MNHEY and SMNVEV (reference sequence). V lost 6 bases, J lost 6 bases, and 5 bases stayed unmatched. CDR3 length equals 13 residues. The CDR3 sequence is CASRSSGSIEQYF. The DNA of the CDR3 is TGTGCCAGCAGGTCTAGCGGGAGCATCGAGCAGTACTTC.

The chain joins TRBV29-1 to TRBJ2-3, with D tentatively TRBD2 (5 bases). The V end lost 4 bases, the J end lost 0 bases, and 14 bases lay between the germline ends. The CDR3 is 15 residues long. CDR1 and CDR2 from the germline V gene are SQVTM and ANQGSEA. The CDR3 DNA follows: TGCAGCGTTGGGGCCCGAGCGGCTAGCACAGATACGCAGTATTTT. It translates to CSVGARAASTDTQYF.

The chain has TRBV3-1 (or the pseudogene TRBV3-2) and TRBJ2-3; 15 nucleotides line up with TRBD2. Trimming cost V 5 bases and J 1 base; bases outside gene matches: 7. Germline V gene lookup returns CDR1 LGHDT and CDR2 YNNKEL (reference sequence). The CDR3 length is 18 residues. CDR3 amino acids: CASSFGTSGGRGTDTQYF. In DNA, the CDR3 is TGTGCCAGCAGCTTTGGGACTAGCGGGGGGCGGGGCACAGATACGCAGTATTTT.

The chain is built from TRBV19 and TRBJ2-7; 7 positions agree with TRBD2. CDR1 and CDR2 from the germline V gene are LNHDA and SQIVND (reference sequence). Unmatched junction bases numbered 3, after V lost 4 bases and J lost 0 bases. This CDR3 region has 14 residues. Here the CDR3 reads CASSSGGSSYEQYF. The CDR3 DNA sequence: TGTGCCAGTAGTAGCGGGGGTAGCTCCTACGAGCAGTACTTC.

This chain connects TRBV7-2 to TRBJ2-5, with D maybe TRBD1 (5 bases). Germline V lookup: CDR1 SGHTA, CDR2 FQGNSA. The CDR3 sequence is 15 residues long. Deletions cut 2 bases from V and 1 base from J, with 11 bases between. The CDR3 protein is CASSLSGQTQETQYF. CDR3 nucleotide sequence: TGTGCCAGCAGCTTATCAGGGCAAACCCAAGAGACCCAGTACTTC.

The chain uses TRBV19 and TRBJ2-2; no firm D call. V was pared by 7 bases and J by 6 bases, with 12 bases between. Per germline, CDR1 LNHDA and CDR2 SQIVND (reference sequence). The CDR3 has 13 residues. The CDR3 loop is CASIDATAGELFF. The CDR3 bases are TGTGCCAGTATCGACGCTACAGCCGGGGAGCTGTTTTTT. Using reference TRBV19 and TRBJ2-2 for the parts outside the CDR3, the full variable domain is DGGITQSPKYLFRKEGQNVTLSCEQNLNHDAMYWYRQDPGQGLRLIYYSQIVNDFQKGDIAEGYSVSREKKESFPLTVTSAQKNPTAFYLCASIDATAGELFFGEGSRLTVL.

This clone was detected once. The chain links TRBV18 to TRBJ1-1, with TRBD1 matching 9 bases. The CDR3 runs 15 residues. V shed 4 bases and J 3 bases; nucleotides not matched to a gene: 6. The germline V gene has CDR1 KGHSH and CDR2 LQKENI. CDR3 DNA: TGTGCCAGCTCACTAATGACAGGGGGGGACACTGAAGCTTTCTTT. Translating it yields CASSLMTGGDTEAFF.

This chain links TRBV5-6 with TRBJ1-2; 7 nucleotides align to TRBD1. The CDR3 loop spans 15 amino acids. CDR1 and CDR2 (germline): SGHDT, YYEEEE. After removal of 1 base from V and 4 bases from J, the junction contained 7 bases not matched to a gene. Written as DNA, the CDR3 is TGTGCCAGCAGCTTGATTACAGGGGTTAGCTATGGCTACACCTTC. Translated, it gives CASSLITGVSYGYTF.

The chain combines TRBV7-2 with TRBJ1-1, with 9 bases lining up with TRBD1. Germline V gives CDR1 SGHTA, CDR2 FQGNSA. This CDR3 has 15 amino acids. V lost 4 bases to trimming and J lost 5 bases; unmatched junction nucleotides: 8. CDR3 amino acids: CASSSWTGEGTEAFF. The CDR3 DNA reads as TGTGCCAGCAGCTCCTGGACAGGGGAGGGAACTGAAGCTTTCTTT.

The chain joins TRBV24-1 to TRBJ2-7, with 10 bases that match TRBD1. CDR1 KGHDR and CDR2 SFDVKD come from the germline V gene. The CDR3 runs 16 residues. V trimming: 3 bases; J trimming: 3 bases; junction bases outside the gene matches: 7. The CDR3 sequence: CATSDPGTGEGYEQYF. CDR3 nucleotide sequence: TGTGCCACCAGTGATCCCGGGACAGGGGAAGGCTACGAGCAGTACTTC.

In this sample, this clone turned up a few times. V is TRBV3-1 (or the pseudogene TRBV3-2) and J is TRBJ1-2, with no clear D. The CDR3 covers 13 residues. V was shortened by 7 bases and J by 0 bases, with 9 bases between the two germline ends. Germline V gene data show CDR1 as LGHDT and CDR2 as YNNKEL (reference sequence). The CDR3 DNA sequence: TGTGCCAGCAACCGAGGCGCTAACTATGGCTACACCTTC. Protein product: CASNRGANYGYTF.

The CDR3 region is CASSGRTSTPSTDTQYF. The CDR3 DNA follows: TGTGCCAGCAGCGGCCGGACTAGTACCCCAAGCACAGATACGCAGTATTTT. The chain links TRBV7-6 to TRBJ2-3; TRBD2 matches at 7 bases. Germline-derived CDR1 and CDR2 are SGHVS and FNYEAQ. After removal of 5 bases from V and 0 bases from J, the junction contained 11 bases not matched to a gene. The CDR3 extends over 17 amino acids.

J is TRBJ1-1 and V is TRBV19; 11 bases line up with TRBD1. This CDR3 is 13 amino acids long. Trimming removed 7 bases from V and 5 bases from J; junction bases left unmatched: 3. CDR1 and CDR2 from the germline V gene are LNHDA and SQIVND (reference sequence). The chain's CDR3 is CASTDRGRTEAFF. The CDR3 nucleotides are TGTGCCAGTACGGACAGGGGGCGGACTGAAGCTTTCTTT.

This rearrangement joins TRBV2 to TRBJ2-1; 11 bases line up with TRBD2. V shed 7 bases, J shed 9 bases, and the junction held 8 bases outside the gene matches. The V gene's germline CDR1 is SNHLY and CDR2 FYNNEI. This CDR3 spans 14 amino acids. The CDR3 sequence is CASKDSGGAGEQFF. CDR3 bases: TGTGCCAGCAAAGATAGCGGGGGGGCCGGTGAGCAGTTCTTC.

V usage is TRBV28 and J usage is TRBJ2-3; possibly TRBD2 for D (5 bases). Trimming took 4 bases from V and 0 from J, leaving 14 bases between them. This CDR3 has 16 amino acids. Per the germline V gene, CDR1 is MDHEN and CDR2 is SYDVKM. The CDR3 spells CASSSVLGPSTDTQYF. CDR3 nucleotides: TGTGCCAGCAGTTCCGTACTAGGACCTAGCACAGATACGCAGTATTTT.

The chain employs TRBV4-3 and TRBJ2-1, with a tentative D call TRBD2 (6 bases). CDR3 length: 15 residues. V was trimmed by 4 bases and J by 6 bases, leaving 16 bases between them. Germline CDR1 and CDR2: LGHNA and YSLEER. CDR3 bases: TGCGCCAGCAGCCCCGGGGAGCGGGTGATCAATGAGCAGTTCTTC. Protein: CASSPGERVINEQFF.

The genes are TRBV10-1 and TRBJ1-3; tentatively, D is TRBD1 (6 bases). With 3 bases removed from V and 0 bases from J, the gap between germline ends came to 9 bases. The CDR3 loop spans 15 amino acids. CDR1 WNHNN and CDR2 SYGVQD come from the germline V gene (reference sequence). The CDR3 sequence: CASSDGQNSGNTIYF. The CDR3, as DNA: TGCGCCAGCAGTGATGGACAGAACTCTGGAAACACCATATATTTT.